This passage covers 30 T cell receptor beta chains from one sample sequenced in a study of shared clonotypes between healthy human individuals. Clones were read by immunoSEQ multiplex PCR, and TCRdb kept only the in-frame ones, dropping some. The sample yields fewer than 1.6 million clones, 98% seen once. The sequenced material came from naive CD4+ T cells sorted from blood. Sample subset: CD45RA+ positively selected. The source of these receptors is a man aged 25-45 years in good health.

CDR3 in DNA: TGTGCCAGCAGTGAAAGGGGGGCAGGGAGCTTGGTTGGCTACACCTTC. This encodes CASSERGAGSLVGYTF. The V and J genes are TRBV6-1 and TRBJ1-2; D is perhaps TRBD1 (6 bases). The CDR3 runs to 16 residues. Germline V gene sequence: CDR1 MNHNS, CDR2 SASEGT. V was clipped by 2 bases and J by 7 bases, with 20 bases between them.

The rearrangement uses TRBV18 and TRBJ2-5; TRBD1 agrees at 7 bases. With V trimmed by 0 bases and J by 5 bases, 9 bases remained unmatched. Germline values: CDR1 KGHSH, CDR2 LQKENI. The CDR3 contains 16 residues. CDR3 bases: TGTGCCAGCTCACCACCGGATGGCAGGGGACAGGAGACCCAGTACTTC. Amino acid sequence: CASSPPDGRGQETQYF.

The chain is built from TRBV14 and TRBJ1-1; 8 bases fit TRBD1. CDR1 SGHDN and CDR2 FVKESK come from the germline V gene. The CDR3 is made up of 15 amino acids. The ends lost 4 bases at V and 3 bases at J; junction bases unmatched: 7. The CDR3 nucleotides are TGTGCCAGCAGCCTAAGAACAGGGGGGTACACTGAAGCTTTCTTT. As protein: CASSLRTGGYTEAFF.

V and J are TRBV29-1 and TRBJ2-3; 12 bases are shared with TRBD2. This CDR3 comprises 14 residues. The V gene's germline CDR1 is SQVTM and CDR2 ANQGSEA. J gave up 4 bases and V 8 bases, and 7 bases lay outside the gene matches. The chain's CDR3 is CSMGLAGGADTQYF. CDR3 sequence (DNA): TGCAGCATGGGCCTAGCGGGAGGGGCAGATACGCAGTATTTT.

The rearrangement joins TRBV5-4 to TRBJ2-5; 8 nucleotides match TRBD2. V shed 3 bases and J 2 bases; nucleotides not matched to a gene: 6. Germline CDR1 is SGHNT and CDR2 is YYREEE (reference sequence). The CDR3 is 15 residues long. In nucleotides, the CDR3 is TGTGCCAGCAGCTCGGGAGCGGGAGTACAAGAGACCCAGTACTTC. It is translated as CASSSGAGVQETQYF.

The chain combines TRBV6-4 with TRBJ2-2; D is perhaps TRBD2 (5 bases). Trimming cost V 0 bases and J 8 bases, with 7 bases left between them. CDR1 MRHNA and CDR2 SNTAGT come from the germline V gene. The CDR3 is made up of 13 amino acids. The DNA of the CDR3 is TGTGCCAGCAGTGACTCGACGGGGGGGGAGCTGTTTTTT. It codes for CASSDSTGGELFF.

This chain links TRBV7-2 with TRBJ1-2, with D possibly TRBD1 on 5 matching bases. CDR1 is SGHTA and CDR2 is FQGNSA in the germline V gene. V lost 1 base to trimming and J lost 6 bases, with 12 bases between them. The CDR3 is 14 residues long. This chain's CDR3 is CASSLEGAFDGYTF. The CDR3 DNA is TGTGCCAGCAGCTTAGAAGGGGCATTTGATGGCTACACCTTC.

The chain carries TRBV7-2 and TRBJ2-7, with 7 bases fitting TRBD2. V gave up 4 bases and J gave up 1 base; unmatched junction bases: 4. Germline values: CDR1 SGHTA, CDR2 FQGNSA. CDR3 length equals 14 residues. CDR3 sequence reads: CASSWGRESYEQYF. CDR3 bases: TGTGCCAGCAGCTGGGGGAGGGAATCCTACGAGCAGTACTTC.

The gene calls are TRBV19 and TRBJ1-5; no clear D. CDR3 length equals 16 residues. CDR1 and CDR2 from the germline V gene are LNHDA and SQIVND (reference sequence). V was clipped by 2 bases and J by 0 bases, with 11 bases between them. The CDR3 protein is CASSIIRLVSNQPQHF. CDR3 coding DNA: TGTGCCAGTAGTATAATTCGGCTGGTTAGCAATCAGCCCCAGCATTTT.

Regarding this clone: The sample has other DNA sequences that encode this CDR3 too. The chain has TRBV9 and TRBJ2-7, with 10 positions matching TRBD1. This CDR3 comprises 15 residues. V was clipped by 2 bases and J by 3 bases; unmatched bases: 5. Germline loops: CDR1 SGDLS, CDR2 YYNGEE. The CDR3 here is CASSVAGTGDYEQYF. The CDR3 region has the DNA TGTGCCAGCAGCGTGGCCGGGACAGGGGACTACGAGCAGTACTTC.

The chain carries TRBV11-2 and TRBJ2-7, with D perhaps TRBD2 (6 bases). This CDR3 comprises 14 residues. CDR1 and CDR2 (germline): SGHAT, FQNNGV. With 3 bases removed from V and 1 base from J, the gap between germline ends came to 10 bases. The CDR3 loop reads CASSFMGLSYEQYF. In DNA form, the CDR3 reads TGTGCCAGCAGCTTTATGGGACTTTCCTACGAGCAGTACTTC.

The V and J genes are TRBV27 and TRBJ2-7; 9 bases line up with TRBD2. Germline assignment: CDR1 MNHEY and CDR2 SMNVEV (reference sequence). The CDR3 contains 18 residues. Germline trimming cut 5 bases from V and 2 bases from J; bases unmatched to any gene: 16. The CDR3 nucleotides are TGTGCCAGCAGTGGACTAGCGATCAGTATCCCCCCTACCTACGAGCAGTACTTC. Translation: CASSGLAISIPPTYEQYF.

This rearrangement joins TRBV7-6 to TRBJ2-1, with 13 nucleotides matching TRBD2. From germline, CDR1 is SGHVS and CDR2 FNYEAQ. The CDR3 contains 16 residues. V lost 6 bases and J lost 2; bases outside the gene matches: 4. In nucleotides, the CDR3 is TGTGCCAGCAGTCCCACTAGCGGGAGGGCCTACAATGAGCAGTTCTTC. This gives the protein CASSPTSGRAYNEQFF.

This clone was detected once. The chain links TRBV5-1 to TRBJ2-5; D may be TRBD1 (5 bases). The V gene lost 3 bases and the J gene lost 7 bases, with 16 bases spanning the gap. The CDR3 is 14 residues long. In germline, CDR1 is SGHRS, CDR2 YFSETQ. The CDR3 sequence is CASSWGSGKGTQYF. The CDR3 nucleotides read TGCGCCAGCAGCTGGGGATCAGGGAAAGGGACCCAGTACTTC.

The rearrangement links TRBV29-1 to TRBJ2-7, with 10 bases identical to TRBD1. This CDR3 spans 14 amino acids. Germline assignment: CDR1 SQVTM and CDR2 ANQGSEA. V dropped 4 bases and J dropped 7; count of bases not matched to a gene: 10. The CDR3 DNA is TGCAGCGTTGGGTCTGGACAGGGGGTTGGAGAGCAGTACTTC. Translated: CSVGSGQGVGEQYF.

This clone was seen a single time. The gene calls are TRBV7-9 and TRBJ2-7; possibly TRBD2 for D (6 bases). The CDR3 loop spans 17 amino acids. Trimming took 5 bases from V and 6 from J, leaving 26 bases between them. CDR1 is SEHNR and CDR2 is FQNEAQ in the germline V gene (reference sequence). The CDR3 bases are TGTGCCAGCAGCCCGCCGGCTGCGGCGGGATATGCGGGCGAGCAGTACTTC. Translating gives CASSPPAAAGYAGEQYF.

The rearrangement links TRBV6-5 to TRBJ2-7; 7 bases map to TRBD2. Germline-derived CDR1 and CDR2 are MNHEY and SVGAGI. The CDR3 length is 13 residues. V shed 6 bases, J shed 0 bases, and the junction held 2 bases outside the gene matches. CDR3 in amino acids: CASRASGSYEQYF. The CDR3 DNA follows: TGTGCCAGCAGGGCTAGCGGCTCCTACGAGCAGTACTTC.

Concerning this clone itself: Other nucleotide sequences in the sample specify the same CDR3. V is TRBV30 and J is TRBJ2-7; D is unclear. The CDR3 is 11 amino acids. CDR1 and CDR2 from the germline V gene are GTSNPN and SVGIG (reference sequence). Trimming cost V 0 bases and J 6 bases, with 6 bases left between them. Here the CDR3 reads CAWSVLGEQYF. Written as DNA, the CDR3 is TGTGCCTGGAGTGTATTAGGCGAGCAGTACTTC. Based on the CDR3 plus reference TRBV30 and TRBJ2-7, the full variable domain is SQTIHQWPATLVQPVGSPLSLECTVEGTSNPNLYWYRQAAGRGLQLLFYSVGIGQISSEVPQNLSASRPQDRQFILSSKKLLLSDSGFYLCAWSVLGEQYFGPGTRLTVT.

The gene calls are TRBV29-1 and TRBJ1-1; 10 nucleotides align to TRBD1. This CDR3 has 14 amino acids. V lost 6 bases, J lost 10 bases, and 14 bases stayed unmatched. Germline V gene data show CDR1 as SQVTM and CDR2 as ANQGSEA. Here the CDR3 reads CSVMGQGKVALAFF. CDR3 DNA: TGCAGCGTGATGGGACAGGGGAAGGTGGCGTTAGCTTTCTTT.

The CDR3 here is CASSLVQGTHNEQFF. The DNA for the CDR3 is TGCGCCAGCAGCTTGGTACAGGGCACACACAATGAGCAGTTCTTC. V usage is TRBV5-1 and J usage is TRBJ2-1, with D maybe TRBD1 (6 bases). The CDR3 has 15 amino acids. In germline, CDR1 is SGHRS, CDR2 YFSETQ. The V end was cut by 0 bases, the J end by 5 bases, with 12 bases between.

This chain links TRBV5-1 with TRBJ2-3; no clear D gene. The germline V gene encodes CDR1 SGHRS and CDR2 YFSETQ. Trimming took off 7 bases at V and 0 bases at J, with 9 bases between the two ends. The CDR3 contains 13 residues. The DNA of the CDR3 is TGCGCCAGCCGACAAGAAAGCACAGATACGCAGTATTTT. This sequence encodes CASRQESTDTQYF.

The chain has TRBV6-5 and TRBJ2-7, with D possibly TRBD2 on 6 matching bases. Trimming took off 3 bases at V and 6 bases at J, with 15 bases between the two ends. Germline-derived CDR1 and CDR2 are MNHEY and SVGAGI. The CDR3 is 14 amino acids. CDR3 sequence: CASSYWRGPLEQYF. The CDR3 DNA reads TGTGCCAGCAGTTATTGGAGGGGCCCACTCGAGCAGTACTTC.

The chain has TRBV30 and TRBJ1-2; D gene ambiguous. CDR3 size: 10 residues. From germline, CDR1 is GTSNPN and CDR2 SVGIG (reference sequence). Between the trimmed V and J ends, which lost 3 bases and 7 bases, there was a span of 6 bases. CDR3 loop: CAWRSRGYTF. Written as DNA, the CDR3 is TGTGCCTGGAGGTCGCGTGGCTACACCTTC.

The V gene is TRBV7-8, the J gene TRBJ2-1, with TRBD2 as a possible D gene (5 bases). The CDR3 contains 15 residues. Germline V gene data show CDR1 as SGHVS and CDR2 as FQNEAQ. V lost 2 bases to trimming and J lost 6 bases, with 14 bases between them. CDR3 in amino acids: CASSLRLAAANEQFF. The CDR3 DNA follows: TGTGCCAGCAGCTTACGGCTAGCTGCGGCCAATGAGCAGTTCTTC.

V is TRBV5-1 and J is TRBJ1-4; 10 bases map to TRBD1. Germline trimming cut 5 bases from V and 8 bases from J; bases unmatched to any gene: 9. The CDR3 has 15 amino acids. CDR1 is SGHRS and CDR2 is YFSETQ in the germline V gene. The DNA of the CDR3 is TGCGCCAGCAGAACGACCGGGACAGGGGTAGAAAAACTGTTTTTT. Amino acid sequence: CASRTTGTGVEKLFF.

This clone was counted a single time. The V and J genes are TRBV2 and TRBJ2-4, with 9 bases identical to TRBD2. Germline CDR1 reads SNHLY; CDR2 reads FYNNEI. Unmatched junction bases numbered 4, after V lost 10 bases and J lost 0 bases. The length of the CDR3 is 14 residues. The CDR3 coding sequence is TGTGCCACTAGCGGGACACTAGCCAAAAACATTCAGTACTTC. Translated, it gives CATSGTLAKNIQYF.

The rearrangement uses TRBV19 and TRBJ2-3; 10 nucleotides match TRBD2. Germline lookup yields CDR1 LNHDA and CDR2 SQIVND (reference sequence). The CDR3 is 15 amino acids. V lost 7 bases to trimming and J lost 0 bases; unmatched junction nucleotides: 4. CDR3 region: CASNLLAGSTDTQYF. The CDR3 region has the DNA TGTGCCAGTAACCTACTAGCGGGGAGCACAGATACGCAGTATTTT. Full variable domain (outside the CDR3, taken from reference TRBV19 and TRBJ2-3): DGGITQSPKYLFRKEGQNVTLSCEQNLNHDAMYWYRQDPGQGLRLIYYSQIVNDFQKGDIAEGYSVSREKKESFPLTVTSAQKNPTAFYLCASNLLAGSTDTQYFGPGTRLTVL.

This rearrangement joins TRBV6-5 to TRBJ2-1; TRBD2 is a possible D gene (6 bases). Between the trimmed V and J ends, which lost 0 bases and 5 bases, there was a span of 8 bases. Germline loops: CDR1 MNHEY, CDR2 SVGAGI. CDR3 length equals 14 residues. CDR3 protein: CASSYSPGDNEQFF. As DNA, the CDR3 is TGTGCCAGCAGTTACTCACCGGGGGACAATGAGCAGTTCTTC.

The chain combines TRBV5-8 with TRBJ1-5; the match to TRBD1 covers 7 bases. The junction had 5 bases not matched to a gene; V was cut back by 4 bases and J by 1 base. Germline assignment: CDR1 SGHTS and CDR2 YDEGEE. The CDR3 contains 15 residues. The CDR3 DNA sequence: TGTGCCAGCAGCCAAGGGACAGCCAGCAATCAGCCCCAGCATTTT. This codes for CASSQGTASNQPQHF.

This clone was counted a single time. The chain couples TRBV7-2 to TRBJ1-3, with 7 positions matching TRBD1. This CDR3 is built from 15 residues. Losses at the gene ends were 5 bases for V and 1 base for J; bases not matched to a gene: 5. Germline lookup yields CDR1 SGHTA and CDR2 FQGNSA. The CDR3 bases are TGTGCCAGCAGCCCCCAGGGGGGGTCTGGAAACACCATATATTTT. This encodes CASSPQGGSGNTIYF. Filled out from reference TRBV7-2 and TRBJ1-3, the complete variable domain reads GAGVSQSPSNKVTEKGKDVELRCDPISGHTALYWYRQSLGQGLEFLIYFQGNSAPDKSGLPSDRFSAERTGGSVSTLTIQRTQQEDSAVYLCASSPQGGSGNTIYFGEGSWLTVV.